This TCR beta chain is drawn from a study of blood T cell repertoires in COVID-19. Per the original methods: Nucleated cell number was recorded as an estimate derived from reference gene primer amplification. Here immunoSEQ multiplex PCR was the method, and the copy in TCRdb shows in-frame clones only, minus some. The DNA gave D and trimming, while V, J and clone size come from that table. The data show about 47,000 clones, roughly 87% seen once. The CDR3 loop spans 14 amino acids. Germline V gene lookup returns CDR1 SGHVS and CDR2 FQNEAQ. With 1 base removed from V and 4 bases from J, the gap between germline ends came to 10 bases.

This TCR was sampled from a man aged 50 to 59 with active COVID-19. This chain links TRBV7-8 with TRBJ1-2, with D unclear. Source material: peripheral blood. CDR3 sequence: CASSLGSGIYGYTF. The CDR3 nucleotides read TGTGCCAGCAGCTTAGGGAGTGGAATCTATGGCTACACCTTC.